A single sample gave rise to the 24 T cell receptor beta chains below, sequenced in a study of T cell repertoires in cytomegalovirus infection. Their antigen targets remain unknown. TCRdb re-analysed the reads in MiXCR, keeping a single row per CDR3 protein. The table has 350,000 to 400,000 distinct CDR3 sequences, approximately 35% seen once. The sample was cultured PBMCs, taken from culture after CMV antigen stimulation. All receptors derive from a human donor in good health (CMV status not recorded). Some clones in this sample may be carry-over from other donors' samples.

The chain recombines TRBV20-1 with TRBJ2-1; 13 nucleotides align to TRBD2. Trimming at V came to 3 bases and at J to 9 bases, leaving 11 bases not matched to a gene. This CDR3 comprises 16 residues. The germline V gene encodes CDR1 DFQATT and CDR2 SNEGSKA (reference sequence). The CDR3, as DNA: TGCAGTGCTAGTGTTCGAAGGACTAGCGGGAGTATTGAGCAGTTCTTC. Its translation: CSASVRRTSGSIEQFF.

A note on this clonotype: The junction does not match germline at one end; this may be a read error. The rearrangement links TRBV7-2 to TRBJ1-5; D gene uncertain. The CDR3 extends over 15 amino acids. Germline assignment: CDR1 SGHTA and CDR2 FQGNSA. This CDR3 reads CARSPWNSDNQPQHF. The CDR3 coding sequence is TGTGCCCGCAGCCCCTGGAACTCAGACAATCAGCCCCAGCATTTT.

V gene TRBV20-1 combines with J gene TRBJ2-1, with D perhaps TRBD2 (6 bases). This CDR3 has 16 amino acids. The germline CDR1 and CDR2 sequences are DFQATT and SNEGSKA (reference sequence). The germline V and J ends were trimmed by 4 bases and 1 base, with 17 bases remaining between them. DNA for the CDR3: TGCAGTGCTACCCCGGTGGAGGGGCCATCCTACAATGAGCAGTTCTTC. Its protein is CSATPVEGPSYNEQFF.

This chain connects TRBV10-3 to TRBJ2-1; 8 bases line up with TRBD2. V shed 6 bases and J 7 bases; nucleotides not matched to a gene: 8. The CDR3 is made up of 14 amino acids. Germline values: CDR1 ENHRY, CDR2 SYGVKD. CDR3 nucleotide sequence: TGTGCCATCAGCCCGACGGGACTAGAGAATGAGCAGTTCTTC. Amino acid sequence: CAISPTGLENEQFF.

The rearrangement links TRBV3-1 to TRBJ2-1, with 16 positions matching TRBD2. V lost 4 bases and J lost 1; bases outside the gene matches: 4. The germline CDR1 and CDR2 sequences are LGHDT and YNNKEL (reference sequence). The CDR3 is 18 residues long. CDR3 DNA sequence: TGTGCCAGCAGCCCGGGACTAGCGGGAGGGCCGTCCTACAATGAGCAGTTCTTC. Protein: CASSPGLAGGPSYNEQFF.

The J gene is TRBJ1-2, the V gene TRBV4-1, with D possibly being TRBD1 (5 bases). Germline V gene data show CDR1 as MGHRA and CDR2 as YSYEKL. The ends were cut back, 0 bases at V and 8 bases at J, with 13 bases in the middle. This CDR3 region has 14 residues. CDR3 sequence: CASSQELGPRGYTF. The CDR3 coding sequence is TGCGCCAGCAGCCAAGAGCTGGGGCCACGGGGCTACACCTTC.

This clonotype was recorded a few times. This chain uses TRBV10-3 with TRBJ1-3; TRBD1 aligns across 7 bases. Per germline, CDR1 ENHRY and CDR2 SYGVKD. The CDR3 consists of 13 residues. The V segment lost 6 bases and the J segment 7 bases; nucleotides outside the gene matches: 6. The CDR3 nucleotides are TGTGCCATCAGCGCGGGACAGCCCAACACCATATATTTT. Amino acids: CAISAGQPNTIYF.

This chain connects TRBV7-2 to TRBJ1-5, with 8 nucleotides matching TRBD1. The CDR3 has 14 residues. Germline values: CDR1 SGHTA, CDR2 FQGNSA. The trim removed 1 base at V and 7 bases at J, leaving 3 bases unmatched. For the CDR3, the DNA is TGTGCCAGCAGCTTAGGACAGGGGAAACAGCCCCAGCATTTT. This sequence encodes CASSLGQGKQPQHF.

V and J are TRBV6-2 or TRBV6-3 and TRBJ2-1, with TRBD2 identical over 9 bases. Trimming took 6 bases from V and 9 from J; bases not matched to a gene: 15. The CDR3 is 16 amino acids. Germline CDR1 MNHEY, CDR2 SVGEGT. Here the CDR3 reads CASRLVGASGKGEQFF. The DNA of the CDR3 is TGTGCCAGCAGACTCGTCGGGGCTAGCGGGAAAGGTGAGCAGTTCTTC.

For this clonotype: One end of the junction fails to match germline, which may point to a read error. The CDR3 sequence: CASSPGAYGKTIYF. Written as DNA, the CDR3 is TGTGCCAGCAGCCCGGGGGCGTATGGAAAAACCATATATTTT. J is TRBJ1-3 and V is TRBV9; maybe TRBD1 (6 bases). This CDR3 comprises 14 residues. Germline CDR1 and CDR2: SGDLS and YYNGEE. Full variable domain (rest looked up from reference TRBV9 and TRBJ1-3): DSGVTQTPKHLITATGQRVTLRCSPRSGDLSVYWYQQSLDQGLQFLIQYYNGEERAKGNILERFSAQQFPDLHSELNLSSLELGDSALYFCASSPGAYGKTIYFGEGSWLTVV.

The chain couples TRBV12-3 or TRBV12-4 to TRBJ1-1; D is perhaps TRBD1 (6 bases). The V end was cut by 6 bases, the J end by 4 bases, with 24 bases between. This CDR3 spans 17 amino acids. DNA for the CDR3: TGTGCCAGCAGCCAAGTGGGACAACACAGAGGTGGCACTGAAGCTTTCTTT. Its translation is CASSQVGQHRGGTEAFF.

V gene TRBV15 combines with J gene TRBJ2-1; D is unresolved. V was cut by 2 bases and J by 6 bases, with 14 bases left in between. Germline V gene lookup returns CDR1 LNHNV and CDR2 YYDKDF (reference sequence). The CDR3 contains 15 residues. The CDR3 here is CATSRLIGSTNEQFF. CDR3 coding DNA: TGTGCCACCAGCAGATTAATAGGGTCTACCAATGAGCAGTTCTTC.

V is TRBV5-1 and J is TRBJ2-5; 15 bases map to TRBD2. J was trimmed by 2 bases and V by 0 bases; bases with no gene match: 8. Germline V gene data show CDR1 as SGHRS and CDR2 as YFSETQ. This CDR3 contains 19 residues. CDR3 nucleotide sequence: TGCGCCAGCAGCTTGGCTGGGACTAGCGGGAGGACCAGTCAAGAGACCCAGTACTTC. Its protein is CASSLAGTSGRTSQETQYF.

This CDR3 is CASSKGDTMIYNEQFF. CDR3 DNA sequence: TGTGCCAGCAGTAAAGGGGACACAATGATCTACAATGAGCAGTTCTTC. The V call is TRBV12-3 or TRBV12-4, the J call TRBJ2-1; D is possibly TRBD1 (6 bases). CDR3 length: 16 amino acids. The V end lost 5 bases, the J end lost 3 bases, and 17 bases lay between the germline ends.

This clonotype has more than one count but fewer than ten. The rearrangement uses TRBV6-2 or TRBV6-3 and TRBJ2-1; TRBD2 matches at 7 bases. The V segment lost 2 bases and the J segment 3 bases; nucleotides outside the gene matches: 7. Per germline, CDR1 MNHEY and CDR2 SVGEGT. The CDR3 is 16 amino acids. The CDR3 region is CASSYGGTTLYNEQFF. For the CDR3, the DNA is TGTGCCAGCAGTTACGGGGGGACTACCCTCTACAATGAGCAGTTCTTC.

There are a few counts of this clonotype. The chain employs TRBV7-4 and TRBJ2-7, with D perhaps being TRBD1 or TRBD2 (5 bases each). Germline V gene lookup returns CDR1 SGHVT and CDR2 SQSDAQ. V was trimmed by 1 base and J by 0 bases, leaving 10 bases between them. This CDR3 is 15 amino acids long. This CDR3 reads CASSLVGRNSYEQYF. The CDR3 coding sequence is TGTGCCAGCAGCTTAGTGGGACGGAACTCCTACGAGCAGTACTTC.

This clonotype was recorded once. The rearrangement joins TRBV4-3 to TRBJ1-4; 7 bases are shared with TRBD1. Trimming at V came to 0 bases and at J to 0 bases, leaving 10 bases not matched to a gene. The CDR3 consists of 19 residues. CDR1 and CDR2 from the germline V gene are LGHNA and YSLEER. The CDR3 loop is CASSQDRGTELATNEKLFF. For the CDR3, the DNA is TGCGCCAGCAGCCAAGATCGGGGGACAGAACTTGCAACTAATGAAAAACTGTTTTTT.

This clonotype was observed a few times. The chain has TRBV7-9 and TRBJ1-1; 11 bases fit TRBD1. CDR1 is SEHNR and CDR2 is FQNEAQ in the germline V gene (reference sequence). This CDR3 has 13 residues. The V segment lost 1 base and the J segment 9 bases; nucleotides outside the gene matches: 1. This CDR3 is CASSLGTGGKAFF. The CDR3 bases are TGTGCCAGCAGCTTAGGGACAGGGGGCAAAGCTTTCTTT.

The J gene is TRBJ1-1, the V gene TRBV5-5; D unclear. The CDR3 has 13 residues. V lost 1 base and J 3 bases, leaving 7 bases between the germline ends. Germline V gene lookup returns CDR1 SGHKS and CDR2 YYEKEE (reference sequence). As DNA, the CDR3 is TGTGCCAGCAGCTTGATGGGAGACACTGAAGCTTTCTTT. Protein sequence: CASSLMGDTEAFF.

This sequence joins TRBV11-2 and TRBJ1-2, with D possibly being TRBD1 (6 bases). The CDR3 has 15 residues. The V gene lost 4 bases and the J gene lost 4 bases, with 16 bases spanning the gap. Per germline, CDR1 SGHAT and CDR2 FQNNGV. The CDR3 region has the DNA TGTGCCAGCAGCTCCGGGACACAGAGGATCTATGGCTACACCTTC. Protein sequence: CASSSGTQRIYGYTF. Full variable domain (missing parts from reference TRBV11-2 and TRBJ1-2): EAGVAQSPRYKIIEKRQSVAFWCNPISGHATLYWYQQILGQGPKLLIQFQNNGVVDDSQLPKDRFSAERLKGVDSTLKIQPAKLEDSAVYLCASSSGTQRIYGYTFGSGTRLTVV.

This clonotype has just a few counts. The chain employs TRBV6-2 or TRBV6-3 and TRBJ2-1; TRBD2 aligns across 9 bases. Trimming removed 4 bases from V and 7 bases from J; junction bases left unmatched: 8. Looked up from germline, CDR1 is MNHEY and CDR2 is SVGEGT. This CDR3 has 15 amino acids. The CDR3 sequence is CASSFGGRAGNEQFF. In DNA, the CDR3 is TGTGCCAGCAGTTTCGGCGGGAGGGCGGGGAATGAGCAGTTCTTC.

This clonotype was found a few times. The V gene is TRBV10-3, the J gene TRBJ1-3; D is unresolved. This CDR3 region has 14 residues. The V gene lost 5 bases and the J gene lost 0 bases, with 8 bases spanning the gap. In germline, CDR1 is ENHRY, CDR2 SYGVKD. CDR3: CAISSGSSGNTIYF. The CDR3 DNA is TGTGCCATCAGTTCGGGGTCCTCTGGAAACACCATATATTTT.

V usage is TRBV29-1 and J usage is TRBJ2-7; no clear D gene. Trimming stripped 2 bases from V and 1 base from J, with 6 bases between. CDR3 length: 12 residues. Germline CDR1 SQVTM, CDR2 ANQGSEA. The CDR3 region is CSVELQSYEQYF. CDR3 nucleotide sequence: TGCAGCGTTGAACTGCAATCCTACGAGCAGTACTTC.

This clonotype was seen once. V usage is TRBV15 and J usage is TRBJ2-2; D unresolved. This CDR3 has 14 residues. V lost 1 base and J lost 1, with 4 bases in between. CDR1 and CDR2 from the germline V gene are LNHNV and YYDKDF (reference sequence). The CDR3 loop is CATSRGGNTGELFF. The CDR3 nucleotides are TGTGCCACCAGCAGAGGGGGGAACACCGGGGAGCTGTTTTTT.